This T cell receptor (beta chain) was observed in a study of cytomegalovirus exposure and HLA in healthy donors. The study's findings and limits: A list of about 160 TCR beta chains associated with cytomegalovirus was given. TCR beta V segments were, for the most part, productive about 90% or about 30% of the time in an earlier analysis.

60 Vbeta and 13 Jbeta primers were used in PCR. Only in-frame clones appear in the TCRdb table, and some are missing; sequencing was by immunoSEQ multiplex PCR. The data contain about 86,000 clones, roughly three quarters of them singletons. With respect to this clone: Its antigen is unknown.

Germline values: CDR1 SNHLY, CDR2 FYNNEI. This CDR3 contains 11 residues. Trimming cost V 7 bases and J 8 bases, with 9 bases left between them. This chain joins TRBV2 and TRBJ2-1, with D uncertain. The specimen was PBMCs. This clonotype was sampled from a woman between 35 and 50 years old in good health and CMV-seropositive. CDR3 coding DNA: TGTGCCAGCACCCCCTTCGATGAGCAGTTCTTC. This sequence encodes CASTPFDEQFF.